This T cell receptor (beta chain) originates from a study of blood T cell repertoires in COVID-19. Across the study: Sites in the United States, Italy and Spain provided acute and convalescent COVID-19 samples. PBMCs, B-cell-depleted T cells, or T cells provided the cDNA or gDNA that made up the material.

In the source study's methods: The assay estimated nucleated cells by amplifying reference gene primers. Using immunoSEQ multiplex PCR, the repertoire was profiled, and TCRdb retains in-frame clones only, with some absent. Clone size and V and J calls were adopted from that table, with D and trimming inferred from the DNA. The sample consists of about 140,000 clones, roughly 84% of them appearing once. V lost 2 bases, J lost 3 bases, and 14 bases lay in between. CDR3 length equals 15 residues. Per the germline V gene, CDR1 is MDHEN and CDR2 is SYDVKM. Material for sequencing was peripheral blood. The chain joins TRBV28 to TRBJ2-7; D perhaps matches TRBD2 (5 bases). This clonotype originated in an older woman with acute or convalescent COVID-19. CDR3 DNA sequence: TGTGCCAGCAGTTTAATCCGTTCAGGAGGCTACGAGCAGTACTTC. This sequence encodes CASSLIRSGGYEQYF.